This T cell receptor (beta chain) was profiled in a study of blood T cells in healthy people across ages. Then a second PCR, running about 6 to 12 cycles, was carried out with a sample-barcoded 5' primer and a J-beta primer mix. Per sample, CDR3-containing paired-end reads numbered at least 2.5 million. In TCRdb, the 5' RACE reads were re-called with MiXCR into one record per CDR3 protein. Of roughly 900,000 distinct CDR3 sequences listed, about 28% were seen once; the top ten hold 17%. The CDR3 is 12 residues long. V was clipped by 5 bases and J by 8 bases; unmatched bases: 8. Germline lookup yields CDR1 DFQATT and CDR2 SNEGSKA (reference sequence).

V is TRBV20-1 and J is TRBJ1-2; TRBD1 aligns across 7 bases. This TCR came from an elderly woman in good health. What was sequenced was blood. CDR3: CSAPTGERGYTF. CDR3 in DNA: TGCAGTGCTCCAACAGGGGAACGGGGCTACACCTTC.